The clone carrying this T cell receptor beta chain was counted a few times. The antigen remains undetermined. This specimen belongs to a study of cytomegalovirus exposure and HLA in healthy donors. The CDR3 sequence is 16 residues long. Trimming removed 3 bases from V and 7 bases from J; junction bases left unmatched: 12. Germline V gene sequence: CDR1 SGDLS, CDR2 YYNGEE. The repertoire was sequenced with immunoSEQ multiplex PCR; TCRdb's copy has only in-frame clones and lacks some. The sample has 150,000 to 180,000 clones, roughly 90% seen once. Study-level results: In the 120 or so validation repertoires, about 94% of cluster scores exceeded 0, per a later analysis.

Donors came from a validation cohort of over a hundred subjects, distinct from the first 666-subject cohort. The J gene is TRBJ1-2, the V gene TRBV9; 10 bases map to TRBD1. The receptor was derived from a man younger than 35 in good health and CMV-seropositive. The specimen was PBMCs. CDR3 protein: CASSAAGTGDFGGYTF. CDR3 nucleotides: TGTGCCAGCAGCGCAGCCGGGACAGGGGATTTCGGTGGCTACACCTTC.